This entry describes one TCR beta chain. A J-beta primer mix and a sample-barcoded 5' primer were used in a second PCR of about 6 to 12 cycles. Every cDNA molecule carried a tag from a template-switch adaptor bearing 12 random nucleotides. TCRdb used MiXCR to reprocess the 5' RACE reads, holding one entry per CDR3 protein. The top ten hold about a fifth of the sample, which has around 790,000 distinct CDR3 sequences, approximately 44% seen once. This specimen comes from a study of blood T cells in healthy people across ages. V trimming: 4 bases; J trimming: 0 bases; junction bases outside the gene matches: 8. The V gene's germline CDR1 is SGHVS and CDR2 FQNEAQ. The CDR3 loop spans 19 amino acids. Donors ranged from roughly 6 to 90 years old and were healthy Caucasians in Russia. Each donor supplied about 9.6 milliliters of peripheral blood.

Sequenced input: blood. The chain uses TRBV7-8 and TRBJ2-2, with 13 bases that match TRBD2. The receptor's source is a man aged 60 to 69 in good health. The CDR3: CASSYYLGLAGTNTGELFF. The DNA for the CDR3 is TGTGCCAGCAGCTACTACTTGGGACTAGCGGGGACGAACACCGGGGAGCTGTTTTTT.